The sequence of this T cell receptor (beta chain) was determined in a study of cytomegalovirus exposure and HLA in healthy donors. Across the study: Membership in the Caucasian-associated ancestry cluster was found for around 81% of approximately 430 genotyped donors.

The length of the CDR3 is 16 residues. Trimming removed 2 bases from V and 6 bases from J; junction bases left unmatched: 14. Germline CDR1 SGHDT, CDR2 YYEEEE. Both 60 Vbeta primers and 13 Jbeta primers went into the PCR. Using immunoSEQ multiplex PCR, the repertoire was profiled, and TCRdb retains in-frame clones only, with some absent. The table lists about 190,000 clones, over 60% of them singletons. J is TRBJ2-7 and V is TRBV5-6; 7 bases map to TRBD1. The TCR originated in a woman under 40 in good health and CMV-seropositive. Sequenced sample: PBMCs. The CDR3 loop reads CASSFESRGIYGEQYF. The CDR3, as DNA: TGTGCCAGCAGCTTCGAGAGCAGGGGGATCTATGGCGAGCAGTACTTC.